A selection of T cell receptor beta chains follows, all from one sample in a study of CD8+CD57+ T cells in acquired aplastic anemia. TCRdb re-derived calls from the reads in MiXCR, one entry per CDR3 protein. In the table there are under 200,000 distinct CDR3 sequences, about 64% of which are singletons. Sequenced: sorted CD4+, CD8+, or CD8+CD57+ T cells (not recorded which) from PBMCs. These receptor sequences come from a human donor with aplastic anemia. The CDR3 runs from the conserved cysteine through the conserved F or W. The D gene is left open where the match is weak. The size field is filled for only some rows; it gives once, few, many or a size class.

-	TRBV2	TRBJ2-6	-	CASSPSSNVLTF	TGTGCCAGCAGCCCCTCGTCCAACGTCCTGACTTTC
-	TRBV5-6	TRBJ2-1	-	CASSLDRGRALNEQFF	TGTGCCAGCAGCTTGGACAGGGGGAGGGCCCTCAATGAGCAGTTCTTC
-	TRBV20-1	TRBJ2-3	-	CSANVGGTDTQYF	TGCAGTGCCAACGTCGGGGGCACAGATACGCAGTATTTT
TRBD1	TRBV7-9	TRBJ1-1	-	CASSLASTGEAFF	TGTGCCAGCAGCTTAGCGTCGACAGGGGAAGCTTTCTTT
-	TRBV20-1	TRBJ1-5	few	CSAQRARSNQPQHF	TGCAGTGCCCAGAGGGCAAGGAGCAATCAGCCCCAGCATTTT
TRBD1	TRBV4-3	TRBJ1-5	-	CASSQDPDRGDQPQHF	TGCGCCAGCAGCCAAGACCCGGACAGGGGAGATCAGCCCCAGCATTTT
-	TRBV20-1	TRBJ1-6	-	CSAPLGPLHF	TGCAGTGCTCCTCTTGGCCCGCTCCACTTT
TRBD2	TRBV10-3	TRBJ2-7	few	CAISSGGAYEQYF	TGTGCCATCAGTAGCGGGGGGGCCTACGAGCAGTACTTC
TRBD1	TRBV2	TRBJ1-6	-	CASRRGTGPYSPLHF	TGTGCCAGCAGACGTGGGACAGGCCCCTATTCACCCCTCCACTTT
TRBD1	TRBV7-8	TRBJ2-3	-	CASSLGDSRTDTQYF	TGTGCCAGCAGCTTGGGGGACAGTCGCACAGATACGCAGTATTTT
-	TRBV7-9	TRBJ1-2	-	CASSFSGGDYGYTF	TGTGCCAGCAGCTTTTCGGGGGGCGACTATGGCTACACCTTC
TRBD1	TRBV27	TRBJ1-4	many	CASREQGTATNEKLFF	TGTGCCAGTCGAGAACAGGGGACCGCAACTAATGAAAAACTGTTTTTT
-	TRBV7-9	TRBJ2-5	once	CASSTRKNPGQETQYF	TGTGCCAGCAGCACAAGAAAGAACCCAGGCCAAGAGACCCAGTACTTC
-	TRBV10-3	TRBJ2-2	-	CAISDGRVGELLF	TGTGCCATCAGTGACGGAAGGGTTGGGGAGCTGCTTTTT
-	TRBV7-9	TRBJ1-1	few	CASSSGQPTEAFF	TGTGCCAGCAGCTCTGGACAGCCCACTGAAGCTTTCTTT
-	TRBV5-1	TRBJ1-6	-	CASSLLDPSPLHF	TGCGCCAGCAGCTTGCTCGATCCTTCACCCCTCCACTTT
TRBD1	TRBV29-1	TRBJ2-5	-	CSGEQGVTQYF	TGCAGCGGGGAACAGGGGGTCACCCAGTACTTC
TRBD2	TRBV7-8	TRBJ2-1	-	CASRPLAGGPENEQFF	TGTGCCAGTAGACCCTTAGCGGGAGGGCCGGAGAATGAGCAGTTCTTC
-	TRBV7-8	TRBJ1-1	-	CASSRRPKDGNTEAFF	TGTGCCAGCAGCCGCAGGCCTAAGGATGGGAACACTGAAGCTTTCTTT
TRBD2	TRBV2	TRBJ2-5	-	CASSGGGRSDQETQYF	TGTGCCAGCAGTGGGGGGGGACGATCTGACCAAGAGACCCAGTACTTC
-	TRBV12-3/TRBV12-4	TRBJ2-7	-	CASSLCSSSEQYF	TGTGCCAGCAGTCTCTGCAGTAGCTCCGAGCAGTACTTC
-	TRBV29-1	TRBJ1-1	-	CSVDDTEAFF	TGCAGCGTTGATGACACTGAAGCTTTCTTT
-	TRBV29-1	TRBJ1-3	few	CSVEQGGGNTIYF	TGCAGCGTTGAACAGGGAGGCGGAAACACCATATATTTT
TRBD2	TRBV15	TRBJ2-2	-	CATSSDSGTSGDTGELFF	TGTGCCACCAGCAGTGACTCGGGGACTAGCGGGGACACCGGGGAGCTGTTTTTT
-	TRBV6-2/TRBV6-3	TRBJ2-1	many	CASSYTEEGKNEQFF	TGTGCCAGCAGTTATACCGAGGAGGGGAAGAATGAGCAGTTCTTC
-	TRBV7-9	TRBJ1-2	-	CASSQGEHYGYTF	TGCGCCAGCAGCCAAGGTGAGCACTATGGCTACACCTTC
TRBD1	TRBV5-6	TRBJ2-3	medium-sized	CASSLGGTGVFGTDTQYF	TGTGCCAGCAGCTTGGGGGGGACAGGGGTTTTTGGCACAGATACGCAGTATTTT
-	TRBV7-6	TRBJ2-7	-	CASSLKLEGVREQYF	TGTGCCAGCAGCTTAAAGCTCGAAGGGGTTCGGGAGCAGTACTTC
-	TRBV7-3	TRBJ2-7	-	CASSLGAASSYEQYF	TGTGCCAGCAGCTTAGGAGCGGCGAGCTCCTACGAGCAGTACTTC
TRBD1	TRBV19	TRBJ2-7	-	CASSIGQGDNEQYF	TGTGCCAGTAGTATCGGACAGGGGGACAACGAGCAGTACTTC
-	TRBV7-9	TRBJ2-7	-	CASSLGWDLHSYEQYF	TGTGCCAGCAGCTTAGGATGGGACTTGCACTCCTACGAGCAGTACTTC
TRBD1	TRBV7-3	TRBJ2-1	-	CASSHSTGASNEQFF	TGTGCCAGCAGCCACTCGACAGGGGCTTCCAATGAGCAGTTCTTC
TRBD2	TRBV20-1	TRBJ2-2	-	CSATGLGGTGELFF	TGCAGTGCCACGGGACTAGGGGGCACCGGGGAGCTGTTTTTT
TRBD1	TRBV19	TRBJ2-1	-	CASSPFTGGIYNEQFF	TGTGCCAGTAGTCCATTCACAGGGGGCATCTACAATGAGCAGTTCTTC
-	TRBV19	TRBJ2-2	-	CASSRDTDTGELFF	TGTGCCAGTAGCCGGGACACTGACACCGGGGAGCTGTTTTTT
TRBD1	TRBV24-1	TRBJ1-1	-	CATSDDRGGTEAFF	TGTGCCACCAGTGATGACAGGGGTGGGACTGAAGCTTTCTTT
-	TRBV29-1	TRBJ2-7	-	CSVEGQALGSYEQYF	TGCAGCGTTGAAGGTCAGGCTTTGGGCTCCTACGAGCAGTACTTC
-	TRBV6-4	TRBJ1-2	-	CASSPTSPSYAGYTF	TGTGCCAGCAGTCCGACAAGCCCCTCATACGCGGGCTACACCTTC
-	TRBV10-3	TRBJ2-7	-	CAISQGETYGQYF	TGTGCCATCAGCCAAGGGGAGACCTACGGGCAGTACTTC
-	TRBV20-1	TRBJ2-7	once	CSASLPGHEQYF	TGCAGTGCTTCGCTGCCGGGCCACGAGCAGTACTTC
-	TRBV2	TRBJ1-1	-	CARIRGMSGRVAFF	TGTGCCCGCATAAGGGGAATGTCGGGACGAGTAGCTTTCTTT
-	TRBV2	TRBJ2-7	-	CASRAGTYEQYF	TGTGCCAGCAGGGCCGGAACCTACGAGCAGTACTTC
-	TRBV6-2/TRBV6-3	TRBJ2-6	many	CASSYSGFSGANVLTF	TGTGCCAGCAGTTACTCTGGATTCTCTGGGGCCAACGTCCTGACTTTC
-	TRBV7-3	TRBJ1-6	-	CASSQGEGFLISYNSPLHF	TGTGCCAGCAGCCAAGGTGAAGGCTTTCTGATCTCCTATAATTCACCCCTCCACTTT
TRBD1	TRBV10-2	TRBJ1-6	many	CASNLEGETGGGSPLHF	TGCGCCAGCAACCTAGAAGGGGAAACAGGGGGAGGTTCACCCCTCCACTTT
TRBD2	TRBV7-3	TRBJ2-7	-	CASSATGGREQYF	TGTGCCAGCAGCGCGACGGGGGGGCGGGAGCAGTACTTC